The T cell receptor beta chain described here comes from a study of blood T cell repertoires in COVID-19. Using immunoSEQ multiplex PCR, the repertoire was profiled, and TCRdb retains in-frame clones only, with some absent. Here the sample spans 150,000 to 200,000 clones, around four fifths being singletons. Germline V lookup: CDR1 SNHLY, CDR2 FYNNEI. The length of the CDR3 is 14 residues. V lost 7 bases and J lost 8, with 18 bases in between. Sequencing was done on a sample of PBMCs or T cells enriched from blood (not recorded which). The TCR originated in a woman aged 50 to 65 who had recovered from COVID-19. The chain couples TRBV2 to TRBJ2-1, with a tentative D call TRBD1 (6 bases). The CDR3 nucleotides read TGTGCCAGCACGGGGCAGGGGTGGTTGGATGAGCAGTTCTTC. Translation gives CASTGQGWLDEQFF.